This T cell receptor (beta chain) was sequenced for a study of blood T cell repertoires in COVID-19. Trimming pared 6 bases from V and 4 bases from J, leaving 12 bases between. In germline, CDR1 is LGHDT, CDR2 YNNKEL (reference sequence). The CDR3 length is 14 residues. Everyone who took part was about 18 to 89 years old, and they came from roughly 25 US areas. The authors' processing: Amplification from reference gene primers served as the basis for estimated nucleated cell counts. Only in-frame clones appear in the TCRdb table, and some are missing; sequencing was by immunoSEQ multiplex PCR. The DNA was the basis for D and trimming; V, J and clone size are from that table. The sample shows about 190,000 clones, roughly 80% of them seen only once.

The sequence derives from a woman aged 25 to 39 who had recovered from COVID-19. The V gene is TRBV3-1 (or the pseudogene TRBV3-2), the J gene TRBJ1-4, with D possibly being TRBD1 (6 bases). Sequenced: PBMCs or T cells enriched from blood (not recorded which). The CDR3 DNA sequence: TGTGCCAGCAGGCCCGGGACAAATAATGAAAAACTGTTTTTT. Its protein is CASRPGTNNEKLFF.